A selection of T cell receptor beta chains follows, all from one sample in a study of cytomegalovirus exposure and HLA in healthy donors. The repertoire was sequenced with immunoSEQ multiplex PCR; TCRdb's copy has only in-frame clones and lacks some. The top ten clones hold less than 3.5% of a sample with 100,000 to 150,000 clones, approximately 78% of them seen once. Sequencing was carried out using PBMCs. These TCRs come from a human donor in good health. Each CDR3 is given without its conserved first and last residue. A D gene is named only where the DNA matches it firmly. Part of the rows lack a size; the others show once, few, many or a class for expanded clones.

few TRBV5-1 NA ASSLGGAGYGYT
NA TRBV9 NA ASSPLMWNSNYGYT
once TRBV9 TRBD2 ASGPSGSSYEQY
few TRBV27 NA ASSLKGRDQETQY
NA TRBV7-3 NA ASSLAPFETQY
few TRBV13 TRBD2 ASSTQTRTSGRASYNEQF
NA TRBV19 NA ASSISEGGETQY
NA TRBV28 TRBD1 ASWGTGGYGYT
NA TRBV19 NA ASSPSISLATEAF
NA TRBV19 NA ASSIGRGNEQF
NA TRBV2 NA ASSEVLGLGSGANVLT
once TRBV9 TRBD2 ASSPGGYQETQY
NA TRBV9 TRBD2 ASNLGVGLATTDTQY
few TRBV28 NA ASSLLKGGAPDQPQH
NA TRBV11-2 TRBD2 ASRPSGGRNEQF
NA TRBV29-1 NA SVEQTAGGYGYT
NA TRBV2 TRBD1 ASSWTGINTGELF
NA TRBV5-6 TRBD1 ASSDAGQSNQPQH
NA TRBV29-1 TRBD2 SVEYSGRGETQY
NA TRBV6-1 TRBD1 ASRGGQRSPLH
NA TRBV7-2 TRBD2 ASSLVASGGLETQY
NA TRBV6-6 TRBD1 ASSSGTEHGYT
once TRBV13 TRBD1 ASSSRGLIGYEQY
once TRBV5-4 NA ASSRRGGLGAF
NA TRBV27 TRBD1 ATGIRGRTDTQY
NA TRBV6-6 NA ASSLLREKYGYT
NA TRBV4-3 TRBD2 ASSQDQSGGVYEQY
NA TRBV10-1 NA ASSATYRVARYTQY
NA TRBV5-1 NA ASSLSPRGLGNQPQH
few TRBV19 TRBD1 ASSKTGAGNTIY
NA TRBV30 TRBD1 AWSALGTGAYEQY
NA TRBV27 NA ASSLYSGGDETQY
NA TRBV5-1 NA ASSLDHSGDIQY
NA TRBV14 NA ASSHVGAEPHEQY
NA TRBV30 NA AWSHGGVGQPQH
few TRBV7-2 NA ASSLVGRQQETQY
NA TRBV4-1 NA ASSNAGDTQY
NA TRBV6-5 TRBD1 ASKTGLGEQY
NA TRBV6-1 TRBD2 ASLYRTSGGYEQY
NA TRBV2 TRBD2 ASSETLGLALNTGELF
NA TRBV27 NA ASSVAGTDTQY
NA TRBV10-3 NA AISESELIFNEQY
NA TRBV7-2 NA ASSWGRAVNQPQH
NA TRBV5-6 NA ASSLGLADIYEQY
NA TRBV5-1 TRBD2 ASSPDQRGYNEQF
once TRBV15 NA ATSRTGTSYNEKLF
NA TRBV19 NA ASSATPYSRETQY
NA TRBV4-2 TRBD2 ASRPTPGLASTDTQY
NA TRBV4-2 NA ASSPGGFVTGELF
NA TRBV29-1 TRBD2 SVESVGGGSDTQY
NA TRBV28 NA ASLDRRTKNIQY
once TRBV4-2 NA AGSPNGELF
NA TRBV5-5 NA ASSSGNTDNQPQH
NA TRBV6-5 TRBD1 ASRGQGWEEKLF
NA TRBV19 TRBD2 ASTIAGGQETQY
NA TRBV6-5 NA ASSYGAKNYGYT
once TRBV2 NA ASSVIDWKYNEQF
NA TRBV19 TRBD1 ASSWQGAVTNEKLF
NA TRBV5-4 TRBD1 ASSPRQGYETQY